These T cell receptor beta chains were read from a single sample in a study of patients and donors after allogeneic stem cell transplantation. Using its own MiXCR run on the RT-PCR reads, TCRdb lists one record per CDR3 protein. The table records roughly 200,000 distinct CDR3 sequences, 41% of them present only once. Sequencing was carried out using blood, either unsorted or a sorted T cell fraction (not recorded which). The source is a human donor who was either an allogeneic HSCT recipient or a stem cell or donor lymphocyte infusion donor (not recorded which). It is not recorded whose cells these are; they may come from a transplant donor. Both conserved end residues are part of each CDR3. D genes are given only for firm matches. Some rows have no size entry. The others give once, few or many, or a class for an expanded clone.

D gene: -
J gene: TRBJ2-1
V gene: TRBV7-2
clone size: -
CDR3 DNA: TGTGCCAGCAGCTTATCTTCCAGAATTGACAATGAGCAGTTCTTC
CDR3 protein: CASSLSSRIDNEQFF

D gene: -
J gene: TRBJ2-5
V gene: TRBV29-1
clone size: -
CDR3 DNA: TGCAGCGTCCTTAGAGAGTGGGAGACCCAGTACTTC
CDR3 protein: CSVLREWETQYF

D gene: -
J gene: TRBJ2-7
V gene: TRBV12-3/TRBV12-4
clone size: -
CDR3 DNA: TGTGCCAGCAGTCCGGCACACCTCCTCTCCTACGAGCAGTACTTC
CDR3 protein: CASSPAHLLSYEQYF

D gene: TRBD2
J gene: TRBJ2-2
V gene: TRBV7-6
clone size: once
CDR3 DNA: TGTGCCAGCAGGGAAGAGCGGGAGGGCCTAACCGGGGAGCTGTTTTTT
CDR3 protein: CASREEREGLTGELFF

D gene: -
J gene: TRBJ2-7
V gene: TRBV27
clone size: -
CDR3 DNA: TGTGCCAGCAGTTTACAGGGAACGGGGGAGCAGTACTTC
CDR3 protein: CASSLQGTGEQYF

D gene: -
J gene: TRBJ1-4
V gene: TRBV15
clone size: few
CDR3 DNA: TGTGCCACCAGCATTTACAGGGAGGACGAAAAACTGTTTTTT
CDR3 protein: CATSIYREDEKLFF

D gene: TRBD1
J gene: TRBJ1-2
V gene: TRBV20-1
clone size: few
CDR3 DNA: TGCAGTGCTAGAGAGTGGGCTTCGGGCAGGGGGATCGGAGGCTACACCTTC
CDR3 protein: CSAREWASGRGIGGYTF

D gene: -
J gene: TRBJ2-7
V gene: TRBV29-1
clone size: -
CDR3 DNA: TGCAGCGCCTCGGGACAAGCCTACGAGCAGTACTTC
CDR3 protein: CSASGQAYEQYF

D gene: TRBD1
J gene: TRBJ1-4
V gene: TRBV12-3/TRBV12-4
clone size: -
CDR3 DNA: TGTGCCAGCAGGATGCCGGGACAGGGCAGTGAAAAACTGTTTTTT
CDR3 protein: CASRMPGQGSEKLFF

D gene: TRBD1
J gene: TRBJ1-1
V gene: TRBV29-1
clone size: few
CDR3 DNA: TGCAGCGTTGAAATCCGACAGGGCAGCACTGAAGCTTTCTTT
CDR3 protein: CSVEIRQGSTEAFF

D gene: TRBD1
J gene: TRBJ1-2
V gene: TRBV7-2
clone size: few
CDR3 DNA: TGTGCCAGCAGCTTCTCAGGGGGATCTTCTGGCTACACCTTC
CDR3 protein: CASSFSGGSSGYTF

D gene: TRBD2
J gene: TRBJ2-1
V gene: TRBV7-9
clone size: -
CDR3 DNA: TGTGCCAGCAGCCCCCCGGGACTAGCGGGAGACAATGAGCAGTTCTTC
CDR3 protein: CASSPPGLAGDNEQFF

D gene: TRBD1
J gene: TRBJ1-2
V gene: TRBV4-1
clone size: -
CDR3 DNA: TGCGCCAGCAGCCAAGATAGGGGACAGGGTATCCCTAACTATGGCTACACCTTC
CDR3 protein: CASSQDRGQGIPNYGYTF

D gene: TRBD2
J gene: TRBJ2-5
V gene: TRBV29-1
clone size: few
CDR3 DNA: TGCAGCGTCCTGAGCGGGGACTCCCAAGAGACCCAGTACTTC
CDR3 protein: CSVLSGDSQETQYF

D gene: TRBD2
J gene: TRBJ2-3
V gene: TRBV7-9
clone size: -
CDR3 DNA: TGTGCCAGCAGCGCCACTAGCGGCCCTCAGGATACGCAGTATTTT
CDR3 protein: CASSATSGPQDTQYF

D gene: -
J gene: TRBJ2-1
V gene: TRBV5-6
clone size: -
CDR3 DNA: TGTGCCAGCAGCGTCGGGACGATCAATGAGCAGTTCTTC
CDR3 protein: CASSVGTINEQFF

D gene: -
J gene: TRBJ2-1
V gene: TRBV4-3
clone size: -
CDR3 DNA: TGCGCCAGCAGCCCAGACGGCTACAGGGAAGGGGACAATGAGCAGTTCTTC
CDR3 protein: CASSPDGYREGDNEQFF

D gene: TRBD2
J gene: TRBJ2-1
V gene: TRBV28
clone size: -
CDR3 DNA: TGTGCCAGCAGTGTGACTAGCGGGACCTACAATGAGCAGTTCTTC
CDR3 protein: CASSVTSGTYNEQFF

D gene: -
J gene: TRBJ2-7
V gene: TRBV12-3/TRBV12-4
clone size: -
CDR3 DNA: TGTGCCAGCAGTTTACCGTCGCACGAGCAGTACTTC
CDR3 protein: CASSLPSHEQYF

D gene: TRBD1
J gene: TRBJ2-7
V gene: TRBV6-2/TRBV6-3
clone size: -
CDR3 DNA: TGTGCCAGCAGGGACCGGGACAGGGCGTACGAGCAGTACTTC
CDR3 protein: CASRDRDRAYEQYF

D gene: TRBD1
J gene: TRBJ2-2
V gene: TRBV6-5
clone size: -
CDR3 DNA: TGTGCCAGCAGGCCACAGGGGGTCGGCGGGGAGCTGTTTTTT
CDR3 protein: CASRPQGVGGELFF

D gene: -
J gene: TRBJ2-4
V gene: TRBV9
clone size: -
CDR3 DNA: TGTGCCAGCAGCGACCACCCTAGGGTACCGGGCAAAAACATTCAGTACTTC
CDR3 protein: CASSDHPRVPGKNIQYF

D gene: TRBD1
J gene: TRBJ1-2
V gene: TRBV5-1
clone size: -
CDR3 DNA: TGCGCCAGCAGCTTGGATGGACAGGGCAGTAACTATGGCTACACCTTC
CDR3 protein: CASSLDGQGSNYGYTF

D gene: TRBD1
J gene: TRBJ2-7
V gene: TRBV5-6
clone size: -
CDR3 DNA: TGTGCCAGCAGCCAATGGACAGGGATAACCTACGAGCAGTACTTC
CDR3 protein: CASSQWTGITYEQYF

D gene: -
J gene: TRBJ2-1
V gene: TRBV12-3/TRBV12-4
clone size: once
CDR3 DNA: TGTGCCAGCAGTTTTAATAGTCAGTTCAGTGAGCAGTTCTTC
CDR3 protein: CASSFNSQFSEQFF

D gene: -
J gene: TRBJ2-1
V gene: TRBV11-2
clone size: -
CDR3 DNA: TGTGCCAGCGAGGATGAGCAGTTCTTC
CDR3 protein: CASEDEQFF

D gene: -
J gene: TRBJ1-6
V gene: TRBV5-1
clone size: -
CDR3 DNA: TGCGCCAGCAGCTCGGACGGACGAGATAATTCACCCCTCCACTTT
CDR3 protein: CASSSDGRDNSPLHF

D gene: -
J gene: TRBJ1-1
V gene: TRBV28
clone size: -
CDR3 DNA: TGTGCCAGCAGTACCCCAGACAGTAACACTGAAGCTTTCTTT
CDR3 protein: CASSTPDSNTEAFF

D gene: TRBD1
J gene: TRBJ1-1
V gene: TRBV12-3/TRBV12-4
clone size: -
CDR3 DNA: TGTGCCAGCAGTTTTGACAGGGTCACTGAAGCTTTCTTT
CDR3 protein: CASSFDRVTEAFF

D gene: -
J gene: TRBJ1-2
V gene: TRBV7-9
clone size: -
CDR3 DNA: TGTGCCAGCAGCTCAGGGGACGGATCTAACTATGGCTACACCTTC
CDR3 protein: CASSSGDGSNYGYTF

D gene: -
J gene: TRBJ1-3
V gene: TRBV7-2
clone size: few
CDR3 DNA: TGTGCCAGCAGCCGCCTGGGGCGATCTGGAAACACCATATATTTT
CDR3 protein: CASSRLGRSGNTIYF

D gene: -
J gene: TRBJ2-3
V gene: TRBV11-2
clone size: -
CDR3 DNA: TGTGCCAGCAGCTTATTATTGGAGCGCTATACGCAGTATTTT
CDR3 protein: CASSLLLERYTQYF